What follows is one TCR beta chain and its context. Its antigen is undetermined. This record comes from a study of T-cell reconstitution after alpha-beta-depleted transplantation in children. Overall study findings and caveats: The authors attributed T-cell counts and diversity one year after transplant mostly to newly produced T cells. Reportedly, alpha-beta T cells present about two months post-transplant originated from several hundred expanded clones of graft origin. Some patients' high day-60 TCRbeta diversity was attributed to recipient cells surviving conditioning.

Unique molecular identifiers tagged the TCRbeta library. A single record per CDR3 protein comes from TCRdb applying MiXCR to the PCR reads. The sample has hundreds of thousands of distinct CDR3 sequences; roughly 8.2% are singletons. Germline values: CDR1 SGHVS, CDR2 FQNEAQ. The CDR3 is 17 amino acids. Trimming took 5 bases from V and 4 from J; bases not matched to a gene: 15. This sequence joins TRBV7-8 and TRBJ2-3; 7 positions match TRBD2. The sample in question was peripheral blood, obtained 360 days after TCRalphabeta/CD19-depleted stem cell transplant. The origin of this receptor is a female patient aged 2-15 years who had a stem cell transplant for Fanconi anemia, so the T cells may come from the graft donor. The CDR3: CASSRTSGGRGADTQYF. For the CDR3, the DNA is TGTGCCAGCAGCCGGACTAGTGGGGGGAGGGGCGCAGATACGCAGTATTTT. The entire variable domain, with the rest obtained from reference TRBV7-8 and TRBJ2-3, is as follows: GAGVSQSPRYKVAKRGQDVALRCDPISGHVSLFWYQQALGQGPEFLTYFQNEAQLDKSGLPSDRFFAERPEGSVSTLKIQRTQQEDSAVYLCASSRTSGGRGADTQYFGPGTRLTVL.